These 4 T cell receptor beta chains were sequenced from one sample in a study of blood T cell repertoires in COVID-19. Clones were sequenced by immunoSEQ multiplex PCR, and TCRdb holds only the in-frame ones, with some missing. Of roughly 230,000 clones listed, over 75% are singletons. The sequenced material came from PBMCs or T cells enriched from blood (not recorded which). The receptors were sampled from a man aged 25-40 years in a cohort exposed to, infected with or recovered from COVID-19 (not recorded which).

This clone was seen just once. The chain employs TRBV5-1 and TRBJ2-2, with D uncertain. Trimming removed 1 base from V and 7 bases from J, with 8 bases in between. The germline gives CDR1 SGHRS, CDR2 YFSETQ. The CDR3 consists of 13 residues. The CDR3 DNA reads TGCGCCAGCAGCTTGTCTAGTGGCGGGGAGCTGTTTTTT. Translation: CASSLSSGGELFF.

This clone was found once. The CDR3: CALQRSGRDTGELFF. The CDR3 DNA sequence: TGTGCTCTACAGCGGAGCGGGAGAGACACCGGGGAGCTGTTTTTT. The chain couples TRBV28 to TRBJ2-2, with 8 bases aligning to TRBD2. The V gene's germline CDR1 is MDHEN and CDR2 SYDVKM. This CDR3 is built from 15 residues.

DNA for the CDR3: TGCGCCAGCAGCCCGGAGCTAGCGGGACAAGAGACCCAGTACTTC. It is translated as CASSPELAGQETQYF. This chain connects TRBV5-1 to TRBJ2-5; the match to TRBD2 covers 9 bases. V gave up 4 bases and J gave up 2 bases; unmatched junction bases: 6. The CDR3 is made up of 15 amino acids. Looked up from germline, CDR1 is SGHRS and CDR2 is YFSETQ.

This clone appeared a few times. This chain connects TRBV29-1 to TRBJ2-5, with TRBD1 identical over 9 bases. J lost 5 bases, V lost 6 bases, and 7 bases had no gene match. The germline gives CDR1 SQVTM, CDR2 ANQGSEA. The length of the CDR3 is 13 residues. CDR3 DNA sequence: TGCAGCGTCGTTACAGGGGGCAAGGAGACCCAGTACTTC. Translating gives CSVVTGGKETQYF.